This TCR beta chain was recorded in a study of blood T cell repertoires in COVID-19. With regard to this clone: The identical CDR3 is also encoded by other nucleotide sequences in the sample.

Libraries were prepared by immunoSEQ multiplex PCR; TCRdb keeps only in-frame clonotypes and omits some of them. The top ten clones hold around 4.5% of a sample with roughly 99,000 clones, about three quarters of them seen once. Source material: peripheral blood. The origin of this receptor is a man between 65 and 85 years old with acute or convalescent COVID-19.

CDR3 in DNA: TGTGCCAGCAGCCAGGGAGGCAATGAGCAGTTCTTC. As protein: CASSQGGNEQFF. The chain carries TRBV3-1 (or the pseudogene TRBV3-2) and TRBJ2-1; tentatively, D is TRBD2 (6 bases). The CDR3 has 12 residues. Germline V gene lookup returns CDR1 LGHDT and CDR2 YNNKEL (reference sequence). Trimming removed 3 bases from V and 6 bases from J, with 6 bases in between.